This TCR beta chain was documented in a study of blood T cell repertoires in COVID-19. Overall study: Nucleic acid was either cDNA or gDNA, and it came from T cells, B-cell-depleted T cells, or PBMCs.

Per the authors' pipeline: Amplification of reference gene primers was used by the study to estimate nucleated cell counts. Sequencing was performed with immunoSEQ multiplex PCR; in TCRdb, only in-frame clones are kept and a portion is missing. That table is the source of V, J and clone size, and D and trimming were worked out from the DNA. In the table there are 200,000 to 300,000 clones, 84% of which are singletons. Germline V CDR1 and CDR2: SEHNR, FQNEAQ (reference sequence). The junction had 7 bases not matched to a gene; V was cut back by 5 bases and J by 8 bases. The CDR3 contains 15 residues. The rearrangement joins TRBV7-9 to TRBJ2-1; TRBD2 aligns across 12 bases. The material sequenced was peripheral blood. This TCR derives from a man between 60 and 75 years old with acute or convalescent COVID-19. CDR3 loop: CASSPLAGGPHEQFF. For the CDR3, the DNA is TGTGCCAGCAGCCCACTAGCGGGAGGACCCCATGAGCAGTTCTTC.